A selection of T cell receptor beta chains follows, all from one sample in a study of cytomegalovirus exposure and HLA in healthy donors. Here immunoSEQ multiplex PCR was the method, and the copy in TCRdb shows in-frame clones only, minus some. This table holds about 140,000 clones, about four fifths found once. The sequenced sample consisted of PBMCs. These receptors were collected from a male donor in good health and CMV-seropositive. CDR3s include the opening cysteine and the closing phenylalanine or tryptophan. A D gene is named only where the DNA matches it firmly. Not every row has a clone size; where given, it reads once, few, many or a size class.

clone size: -; J gene: TRBJ2-3; D gene: TRBD2; V gene: TRBV19; CDR3 DNA: TGTGCCAGTAGTATGTCGGGGGGGGCTCCAGATACGCAGTATTTT; CDR3 protein: CASSMSGGAPDTQYF
clone size: -; J gene: TRBJ1-3; D gene: TRBD1; V gene: TRBV9; CDR3 DNA: TGTGCCAGCAGCGTAGCGGGCGGACAGGACATCTTAAACACCATATATTTT; CDR3 protein: CASSVAGGQDILNTIYF
clone size: -; J gene: TRBJ2-3; D gene: -; V gene: TRBV6-5; CDR3 DNA: TGTGCCAGCAGCCTTGGCCAGCCCGGGGATACGCAGTATTTT; CDR3 protein: CASSLGQPGDTQYF
clone size: -; J gene: TRBJ2-7; D gene: TRBD2; V gene: TRBV6-5; CDR3 DNA: TGTGCCAGCAGTTACGGGGTGACTAGCGGGTCCTACGAGCAGTACTTC; CDR3 protein: CASSYGVTSGSYEQYF
clone size: -; J gene: TRBJ2-1; D gene: TRBD1; V gene: TRBV6-5; CDR3 DNA: TGTGCCAGCAGTCACGGACAGGGGGGCTACAATGAGCAGTTCTTC; CDR3 protein: CASSHGQGGYNEQFF
clone size: -; J gene: TRBJ2-4; D gene: -; V gene: TRBV7-2; CDR3 DNA: TGTGCCAGCAGCTTAGACAACAGAAACATTCAGTACTTC; CDR3 protein: CASSLDNRNIQYF
clone size: -; J gene: TRBJ1-2; D gene: TRBD1; V gene: TRBV5-5; CDR3 DNA: TGTGCCAGCAACATAGGACAGGGGGCTGACTATGGCTACACCTTC; CDR3 protein: CASNIGQGADYGYTF
clone size: -; J gene: TRBJ2-1; D gene: TRBD2; V gene: TRBV10-2; CDR3 DNA: TGCGCCAGCAGCGATGCTCCTACTAGCGGAATAGACAATGAGCAGTTCTTC; CDR3 protein: CASSDAPTSGIDNEQFF
clone size: -; J gene: TRBJ1-1; D gene: -; V gene: TRBV7-9; CDR3 DNA: TGTGCCAGCAGCTTACTAGGAGGGTCTCCAGCTTTCTTT; CDR3 protein: CASSLLGGSPAFF
clone size: -; J gene: TRBJ2-7; D gene: TRBD1; V gene: TRBV9; CDR3 DNA: TGTGCCAGCAGCATCGGACAGGGCTACGAGCAGTACTTC; CDR3 protein: CASSIGQGYEQYF
clone size: -; J gene: TRBJ2-3; D gene: -; V gene: TRBV18; CDR3 DNA: TGTGCCAGCTCACGTGAGGGGGTTCGCACAGATACGCAGTATTTT; CDR3 protein: CASSREGVRTDTQYF
clone size: few; J gene: TRBJ2-3; D gene: -; V gene: TRBV7-3; CDR3 DNA: TGTGCCAGCAGCCCACTGACTAGCACAGATACGCAGTATTTT; CDR3 protein: CASSPLTSTDTQYF
clone size: -; J gene: TRBJ2-7; D gene: TRBD1; V gene: TRBV7-2; CDR3 DNA: TGTGCCAGCAGCTTAGCGCCGGGACAGGGCTACGAGCAGTACTTC; CDR3 protein: CASSLAPGQGYEQYF
clone size: -; J gene: TRBJ2-3; D gene: TRBD1; V gene: TRBV28; CDR3 DNA: TGTGCCAGCAGTCCACAGGGGCCGCTGAGCACAGATACGCAGTATTTT; CDR3 protein: CASSPQGPLSTDTQYF
clone size: once; J gene: TRBJ1-5; D gene: -; V gene: TRBV6-1; CDR3 DNA: TGTGCCAGCAGTGAAGCCGGAGGGGCCCTTCATCAGCCCCAGCATTTT; CDR3 protein: CASSEAGGALHQPQHF
clone size: -; J gene: TRBJ1-2; D gene: -; V gene: TRBV27; CDR3 DNA: TGTGCCAGCAGTTTATGGGGAGTGGGCTATGGCTACACCTTC; CDR3 protein: CASSLWGVGYGYTF
clone size: -; J gene: TRBJ2-7; D gene: -; V gene: TRBV28; CDR3 DNA: TGTGCCAGCAGTTTGGCAGGGATTCCCTACGAGCAGTACTTC; CDR3 protein: CASSLAGIPYEQYF
clone size: -; J gene: TRBJ2-2; D gene: TRBD1; V gene: TRBV7-9; CDR3 DNA: TGTGCCAGCAGCCTCCCCGGGACAGAGAACACCGGGGAGCTGTTTTTT; CDR3 protein: CASSLPGTENTGELFF
clone size: few; J gene: TRBJ1-4; D gene: -; V gene: TRBV5-1; CDR3 DNA: TGCGCCAGCAGCTCCAGGGGCGACGCAACTAATGAAAAACTGTTTTTT; CDR3 protein: CASSSRGDATNEKLFF
clone size: -; J gene: TRBJ2-7; D gene: TRBD1; V gene: TRBV5-1; CDR3 DNA: TGCGCCAGCAGCTGGGACAGTACCTACGAGCAGTACTTC; CDR3 protein: CASSWDSTYEQYF
clone size: medium-sized; J gene: TRBJ1-5; D gene: -; V gene: TRBV27; CDR3 DNA: TGTGCCAGCAGCCCGACCGGGACTCTCCTCCAGCCCCAGCATTTT; CDR3 protein: CASSPTGTLLQPQHF
clone size: -; J gene: TRBJ1-6; D gene: TRBD1; V gene: TRBV13; CDR3 DNA: TGTGCCAGCAGCTCGTGGACAGGGTCTAATTCACCCCTCCACTTT; CDR3 protein: CASSSWTGSNSPLHF
clone size: -; J gene: TRBJ1-1; D gene: -; V gene: TRBV19; CDR3 DNA: TGTGCCAGTACCCGAGGACACAGGAACACTGAAGCTTTCTTT; CDR3 protein: CASTRGHRNTEAFF
clone size: -; J gene: TRBJ1-6; D gene: -; V gene: TRBV5-1; CDR3 DNA: TGCGCCAGCAGCTTGGGGCAGGAGGTTTCACCCCTCCACTTT; CDR3 protein: CASSLGQEVSPLHF
clone size: -; J gene: TRBJ2-2; D gene: -; V gene: TRBV7-3; CDR3 DNA: TGTGCCAGCAGCTTAACTAGTTTTGGCGGGGAGCTGTTTTTT; CDR3 protein: CASSLTSFGGELFF
clone size: -; J gene: TRBJ2-7; D gene: -; V gene: TRBV5-4; CDR3 DNA: TGTGCCAGCAGCCCCGGACAGAGCCGCTACGAGCAGTACTTC; CDR3 protein: CASSPGQSRYEQYF
clone size: -; J gene: TRBJ2-1; D gene: TRBD1; V gene: TRBV4-2; CDR3 DNA: TGTGCCAGCAGCCCTGACAGGGGCGCGGCGGATGAGCAGTTCTTC; CDR3 protein: CASSPDRGAADEQFF
clone size: -; J gene: TRBJ2-7; D gene: TRBD1; V gene: TRBV7-6; CDR3 DNA: TGTGCCAGCAGCTTAGTAGGGGGGACAGGGTCCTACGAGCAGTACTTC; CDR3 protein: CASSLVGGTGSYEQYF